Listed here are 28 T cell receptor beta chains from one sample, sequenced in a study of shared clonotypes between healthy human individuals. Some clones are missing from TCRdb's copy, which holds only in-frame ones; the method was immunoSEQ multiplex PCR. The sample holds hundreds of thousands of clones, about 95% seen once. Naive CD8 cells comprised CD45RO-negative, CCR7-positively selected cells, excluding terminally differentiated effector memory CD45RA+ cells. The material sequenced was naive CD8+ T cells sorted from blood. The receptors shown here come from a woman under 40 in good health.

This clone was seen only once. The chain uses TRBV27 and TRBJ2-7, with D hard to call. Germline V gene sequence: CDR1 MNHEY, CDR2 SMNVEV (reference sequence). Trimming stripped 5 bases from V and 5 bases from J, with 7 bases between. This CDR3 spans 11 amino acids. The CDR3 region is CASSDGHEQYF. CDR3 sequence (DNA): TGTGCCAGCAGTGACGGACACGAGCAGTACTTC.

The gene calls are TRBV7-8 and TRBJ2-1; 10 nucleotides line up with TRBD2. J was trimmed by 8 bases and V by 5 bases; bases with no gene match: 6. The CDR3 runs 14 residues. CDR1 and CDR2 (germline): SGHVS, FQNEAQ. In nucleotides, the CDR3 is TGTGCCAGCAGCCAGGGACTAGCGATTGATGAGCAGTTCTTC. The encoded protein is CASSQGLAIDEQFF.

The J gene is TRBJ2-7, the V gene TRBV27; TRBD1 aligns across 9 bases. Germline CDR1 and CDR2: MNHEY and SMNVEV (reference sequence). J lost 5 bases, V lost 2 bases, and 10 bases had no gene match. This CDR3 is built from 16 residues. The CDR3 loop reads CASSLSRGQGPHEQYF. In nucleotides, the CDR3 is TGTGCCAGCAGTTTAAGTAGGGGACAGGGTCCCCACGAGCAGTACTTC.

The J gene is TRBJ2-7, the V gene TRBV4-1; 9 nucleotides match TRBD1. The germline V gene encodes CDR1 MGHRA and CDR2 YSYEKL. CDR3 size: 14 residues. V lost 5 bases and J lost 7; bases outside the gene matches: 9. Here the CDR3 reads CASSTGQGDIEQYF. The CDR3 DNA reads as TGCGCCAGCAGCACGGGACAGGGTGATATAGAGCAGTACTTC.

The chain combines TRBV19 with TRBJ1-5; the match to TRBD1 covers 7 bases. The J segment lost 7 bases and the V segment lost 6 bases, leaving 6 bases of the junction unmatched. The CDR3 is 13 amino acids. CDR1 LNHDA and CDR2 SQIVND come from the germline V gene (reference sequence). CDR3 coding DNA: TGTGCCAGTAGGGGGCAGGGGGAACAGCCCCAGCATTTT. It specifies CASRGQGEQPQHF. Drawing the rest from reference TRBV19 and TRBJ1-5, the complete variable domain is DGGITQSPKYLFRKEGQNVTLSCEQNLNHDAMYWYRQDPGQGLRLIYYSQIVNDFQKGDIAEGYSVSREKKESFPLTVTSAQKNPTAFYLCASRGQGEQPQHFGDGTRLSIL.

This rearrangement joins TRBV5-6 to TRBJ1-1; D perhaps matches TRBD1 (6 bases). This CDR3 contains 14 residues. Germline CDR1 is SGHDT and CDR2 is YYEEEE. Trimming shortened V by 3 bases and J by 4 bases, and 13 bases separated the two germline ends. The chain's CDR3 is CASSSPGEGTEAFF. Here the CDR3 DNA reads TGTGCCAGCAGCTCTCCAGGGGAGGGCACTGAAGCTTTCTTT.

This chain uses TRBV14 with TRBJ1-3; D perhaps matches TRBD1 (5 bases). Germline V gives CDR1 SGHDN, CDR2 FVKESK. The V gene lost 3 bases and the J gene lost 0 bases, with 12 bases spanning the gap. The CDR3 is 16 residues long. The CDR3 loop is CASSQGRVSSGNTIYF. The CDR3 nucleotides are TGTGCCAGCAGCCAGGGCAGGGTCAGCTCTGGAAACACCATATATTTT.

This chain joins TRBV7-2 and TRBJ1-3; D not resolved. Between the trimmed V and J ends, which lost 5 bases and 0 bases, there was a span of 5 bases. CDR1 is SGHTA and CDR2 is FQGNSA in the germline V gene. The CDR3 is 13 residues long. DNA of the CDR3: TGTGCCAGCAGCACCTTCTCTGGAAACACCATATATTTT. Its protein is CASSTFSGNTIYF.

The genes are TRBV29-1 and TRBJ1-2, with 9 bases aligning to TRBD1. V lost 7 bases to trimming and J lost 7 bases; unmatched junction nucleotides: 4. The germline V gene encodes CDR1 SQVTM and CDR2 ANQGSEA. This CDR3 is built from 11 residues. Here the CDR3 DNA reads TGCAGCGGCCGGGACAGGGCTGGCTACACCTTC. This translates into CSGRDRAGYTF.

The chain carries TRBV7-9 and TRBJ1-3; D is ambiguous. Germline CDR1 and CDR2: SEHNR and FQNEAQ (reference sequence). This CDR3 comprises 16 residues. V was cut by 0 bases and J by 0 bases, with 9 bases left in between. CDR3 sequence reads: CASSLAHSGSGNTIYF. CDR3 DNA: TGTGCCAGCAGCTTAGCGCACTCAGGCTCTGGAAACACCATATATTTT.

J is TRBJ2-7 and V is TRBV5-5; 10 nucleotides line up with TRBD2. The J segment lost 3 bases and the V segment lost 4 bases, leaving 7 bases of the junction unmatched. The germline V gene encodes CDR1 SGHKS and CDR2 YYEKEE (reference sequence). The CDR3 sequence is 15 residues long. CDR3 in amino acids: CASSKGLAASYEQYF. The CDR3 region has the DNA TGTGCCAGCAGCAAAGGACTAGCGGCAAGCTACGAGCAGTACTTC.

This chain joins TRBV27 and TRBJ2-1; 9 bases are shared with TRBD2. The junction had 11 bases not matched to a gene; V was cut back by 2 bases and J by 6 bases. Per germline, CDR1 MNHEY and CDR2 SMNVEV (reference sequence). The CDR3 loop spans 17 amino acids. CDR3 in DNA: TGTGCCAGCAGTTTAATCCTGGCGGGAGGGCCGGTCAATGAGCAGTTCTTC. Residues: CASSLILAGGPVNEQFF.

The rearrangement joins TRBV29-1 to TRBJ2-1; 7 bases are shared with TRBD2. Trimming took 3 bases from V and 2 from J; bases not matched to a gene: 4. The CDR3 runs 14 residues. The germline V gene encodes CDR1 SQVTM and CDR2 ANQGSEA. The CDR3 sequence: CSVDWGRAYNEQFF. The CDR3 DNA sequence: TGCAGCGTTGATTGGGGGAGGGCCTACAATGAGCAGTTCTTC.

This chain connects TRBV25-1 to TRBJ2-5, with 8 nucleotides matching TRBD1. V lost 6 bases, J lost 2 bases, and 11 bases stayed unmatched. CDR1 is MGHDK and CDR2 is SYGVNS in the germline V gene. The length of the CDR3 is 16 residues. The CDR3 spells CASRTIPGTGQETQYF. Here the CDR3 DNA reads TGTGCCAGCAGAACTATCCCCGGGACAGGACAAGAGACCCAGTACTTC.

This clone has just one count. At the DNA level, this CDR3 is encoded by other sequences in the same sample as well. The rearrangement links TRBV28 to TRBJ2-7, with 13 bases matching TRBD2. The germline V gene encodes CDR1 MDHEN and CDR2 SYDVKM. This CDR3 contains 15 residues. J lost 3 bases, V lost 6 bases, and 5 bases had no gene match. The CDR3 region has the DNA TGTGCCAGCAGCCTAAGGACTAGCGGGAGCTACGAGCAGTACTTC. Encoded protein: CASSLRTSGSYEQYF.

The CDR3 loop reads CATTPGQAEQYF. As DNA, the CDR3 is TGTGCCACCACCCCCGGACAGGCCGAGCAGTACTTC. The V call is TRBV28, the J call TRBJ2-7, with 7 bases identical to TRBD1. This CDR3 contains 12 residues. Per the germline V gene, CDR1 is MDHEN and CDR2 is SYDVKM. V gave up 10 bases and J gave up 6 bases; unmatched junction bases: 9.

The chain carries TRBV6-5 and TRBJ2-6; D is tentatively TRBD1 or TRBD2 (5 bases each). Germline values: CDR1 MNHEY, CDR2 SVGAGI. This CDR3 spans 15 amino acids. Trimming left V 5 bases short and J 4 bases short, with 12 bases between. This chain's CDR3 is CASSTGGTGANVLTF. The CDR3 nucleotides are TGTGCCAGCAGTACTGGGGGTACCGGGGCCAACGTCCTGACTTTC.

The gene calls are TRBV15 and TRBJ2-1; D remains ambiguous. With 5 bases removed from V and 6 bases from J, the gap between germline ends came to 14 bases. Germline CDR1 LNHNV, CDR2 YYDKDF (reference sequence). The CDR3 loop spans 14 amino acids. The CDR3 nucleotides read TGTGCCACCAGCGTCTCAAACGGTGTCAATGAGCAGTTCTTC. Translated: CATSVSNGVNEQFF.

This clone was counted once. This chain uses TRBV6-1 with TRBJ2-7; D perhaps matches TRBD1 (6 bases). Germline V gene data show CDR1 as MNHNS and CDR2 as SASEGT. There are 13 residues in the CDR3. Trimming took 5 bases from V and 2 from J, leaving 10 bases between them. CDR3 residues: CASSSYRAYEQYF. The CDR3 region has the DNA TGTGCCAGCAGTAGCTACAGGGCCTACGAGCAGTACTTC.

The V and J genes are TRBV6-6 and TRBJ1-5; 9 bases match TRBD1. The length of the CDR3 is 16 residues. Germline lookup yields CDR1 MNHNY and CDR2 SVGAGI (reference sequence). The V gene end was trimmed by 6 bases and the J gene end by 5 bases; junction bases not matched to a gene: 11. The CDR3 DNA reads as TGTGCCAGCAGCGGACAGGGGACATTAGAGGATCAGCCCCAGCATTTT. Protein sequence: CASSGQGTLEDQPQHF.

Turning to this clone: The identical CDR3 is also encoded by other nucleotide sequences in the sample. The V and J genes are TRBV6-1 and TRBJ2-7, with D uncertain. CDR1 and CDR2 from the germline V gene are MNHNS and SASEGT. Trimming removed 8 bases at V and 2 bases at J, with 7 bases between. The length of the CDR3 is 11 residues. CDR3 region: CASRRTYEQYF. DNA for the CDR3: TGTGCCAGCCGAAGGACCTACGAGCAGTACTTC.

V is TRBV7-9 and J is TRBJ1-2; D unresolved. From germline, CDR1 is SEHNR and CDR2 FQNEAQ (reference sequence). The V gene lost 1 base and the J gene lost 2 bases, with 11 bases spanning the gap. The CDR3 extends over 15 amino acids. CDR3 DNA sequence: TGTGCCAGCAGCTTAGGCCCGGGAACCAACTATGGCTACACCTTC. Amino acid sequence: CASSLGPGTNYGYTF.

CDR3 loop: CASRPKRVIGEPQHF. CDR3 nucleotide sequence: TGTGCCAGCAGGCCCAAGCGGGTCATCGGGGAGCCCCAGCATTTT. V is TRBV28 and J is TRBJ1-5, with D uncertain. Germline assignment: CDR1 MDHEN and CDR2 SYDVKM. Trimming left V 6 bases short and J 8 bases short, with 20 bases between. This CDR3 contains 15 residues.

The chain employs TRBV7-9 and TRBJ2-3; no clear D gene. The germline CDR1 and CDR2 sequences are SEHNR and FQNEAQ (reference sequence). The CDR3 totals 12 residues. Trimming stripped 5 bases from V and 0 bases from J, with 3 bases between. This CDR3 is CASSASTDTQYF. The CDR3 DNA is TGTGCCAGCAGCGCCAGCACAGATACGCAGTATTTT.

The chain carries TRBV30 and TRBJ1-5; perhaps TRBD1 as D (6 bases). The CDR3 has 15 amino acids. Germline V gene sequence: CDR1 GTSNPN, CDR2 SVGIG (reference sequence). Trimming stripped 0 bases from V and 4 bases from J, with 13 bases between. The CDR3 protein is CAWSVHSGENQPQHF. The CDR3 DNA sequence: TGTGCCTGGAGTGTACATTCAGGGGAGAATCAGCCCCAGCATTTT.

Only one count was recorded for this clone. V usage is TRBV5-4 and J usage is TRBJ2-2; TRBD2 matches at 8 bases. The CDR3 is 14 residues long. Looked up from germline, CDR1 is SGHNT and CDR2 is YYREEE (reference sequence). Trimming took 0 bases from V and 6 from J; bases not matched to a gene: 1. CDR3 coding DNA: TGTGCCAGCAGCTTGGCGGGGGGGGCCGGGGAGCTGTTTTTT. Translated, it gives CASSLAGGAGELFF.

A single count supports this clone. The rearrangement joins TRBV19 to TRBJ1-2, with 7 bases fitting TRBD1. The CDR3 has 13 residues. Germline V lookup: CDR1 LNHDA, CDR2 SQIVND (reference sequence). The V segment lost 9 bases and the J segment 8 bases; nucleotides outside the gene matches: 12. The CDR3 DNA follows: TGTGCCAGCCGGGACAGTGGCTTCGGGGGCTACACCTTC. It is translated as CASRDSGFGGYTF.

This clone has only one observation. V usage is TRBV16 and J usage is TRBJ1-1; tentative D call: TRBD1 (6 bases). The CDR3 contains 15 residues. The V end lost 4 bases, the J end lost 2 bases, and 14 bases lay between the germline ends. The germline V gene has CDR1 KGHSY and CDR2 FQNENV. CDR3 residues: CASSLIQQGNTEAFF. CDR3 nucleotides: TGTGCCAGCAGCCTGATCCAACAGGGAAACACTGAAGCTTTCTTT. Supplemented by reference TRBV16 and TRBJ1-1, the full variable domain reads GEEVAQTPKHLVRGEGQKAKLYCAPIKGHSYVFWYQQVLKNEFKFLISFQNENVFDETGMPKERFSAKCLPNSPCSLEIQATKLEDSAVYFCASSLIQQGNTEAFFGQGTRLTVV.